The 5 T cell receptor beta chains below were found in one sample sequenced in a study of T-cell reconstitution after alpha-beta-depleted transplantation in children. Preparing the TCRbeta library involved the use of unique molecular identifiers. TCRdb reprocessed the PCR reads via MiXCR and lists one record per CDR3 protein. In the table there are hundreds of thousands of distinct CDR3 sequences, around 13% of which are singletons. Specimen: PBMCs, collected before TCRalphabeta/CD19-depleted stem cell transplant. The receptor source for this set is a girl aged 2 to 9 with congenital amegakaryocytic thrombocytopenia, due to receive a stem cell transplant.

There are many counts of this clonotype. The V gene is TRBV10-3, the J gene TRBJ1-2; 7 bases are shared with TRBD1. The trim removed 5 bases at V and 8 bases at J, leaving 8 bases unmatched. This CDR3 contains 13 residues. The germline CDR1 and CDR2 sequences are ENHRY and SYGVKD. CDR3 in DNA: TGTGCCATCAGTTCACAGGGGAGTGGAGGCTACACCTTC. Protein product: CAISSQGSGGYTF.

This clonotype showed up many times. CDR3 loop: CSVLAYEQFF. In DNA form, the CDR3 reads TGCAGCGTTCTTGCTTATGAGCAGTTCTTC. The V call is TRBV29-1, the J call TRBJ2-1; no clear D. Germline V gene data show CDR1 as SQVTM and CDR2 as ANQGSEA. V lost 5 bases to trimming and J lost 8 bases, with 7 bases between them. The CDR3 consists of 10 residues.

This clonotype occurred a few times. The chain links TRBV7-9 to TRBJ2-3; possible D gene TRBD2, 5 bases. Germline V gives CDR1 SEHNR, CDR2 FQNEAQ (reference sequence). The V end was cut by 6 bases, the J end by 7 bases, with 14 bases between. CDR3 length: 13 amino acids. The CDR3 bases are TGTGCCAGCAGACCCATGGGAGTTAATACGCAGTATTTT. Translating it yields CASRPMGVNTQYF.

This clonotype was picked up a small number of times. V is TRBV30 and J is TRBJ1-1, with a possible D match to TRBD1 (6 bases). The CDR3 loop spans 14 amino acids. The V and J ends lost 4 bases and 0 bases respectively, with 12 bases between them. Germline loops: CDR1 GTSNPN, CDR2 SVGIG (reference sequence). The CDR3 DNA is TGTGCCTGGAAGGGGGGCTTCTTGAACACTGAAGCTTTCTTT. Translated, it gives CAWKGGFLNTEAFF.

This clonotype was counted only a few times. The V and J genes are TRBV20-1 and TRBJ2-6; 11 bases are a match to TRBD2. V lost 2 bases, J lost 0 bases, and 9 bases stayed unmatched. The germline CDR1 and CDR2 sequences are DFQATT and SNEGSKA (reference sequence). CDR3 length: 19 residues. CDR3 protein: CSARRPGLAGFSGANVLTF. CDR3 DNA sequence: TGCAGTGCTAGACGCCCCGGACTAGCGGGTTTCTCTGGGGCCAACGTCCTGACTTTC.